Each of the 28 T cell receptor beta chains below was sequenced from the same sample in a study of OX40 agonist ivuxolimab in advanced cancers. Receptor libraries were prepared by the immunoSEQ multiplex PCR assay. The clones in this table, taken by TCRdb from immuneACCESS, are in-frame only. Not every clone is retained; where verified, under half of the shortfall comes from an unresolved V gene, and the cause of the rest is unknown. The sample profile shows some 74,000 clones; roughly four fifths of them were found once. The top ten hold approximately 5.1% of the sample. Sequencing used CD4+ or CD8+ T cells sorted from blood, obtained in a trial of the OX40 agonist ivuxolimab. The receptors shown here come from an adult with an advanced solid tumor such as melanoma, head and neck, liver or kidney cancer.

The gene calls are TRBV7-8 and TRBJ2-7, with D unclear. There are 14 residues in the CDR3. Trimming pared 3 bases from V and 0 bases from J, leaving 9 bases between. Germline-derived CDR1 and CDR2 are SGHVS and FQNEAQ. The CDR3 sequence is CASSFQAFSYEQYF. CDR3 nucleotide sequence: TGTGCCAGCAGCTTTCAGGCGTTCTCCTACGAGCAGTACTTC.

V usage is TRBV7-9 and J usage is TRBJ1-2; TRBD1 is a possible D gene (5 bases). The germline gives CDR1 SEHNR, CDR2 FQNEAQ (reference sequence). The CDR3 has 12 residues. V shed 7 bases and J shed 1 base, with 7 bases lying between them. CDR3 loop: CASTGDNYGYTF. CDR3 DNA sequence: TGTGCCAGCACGGGGGATAACTATGGCTACACCTTC.

Sample share makes this clone medium-sized. V usage is TRBV2 and J usage is TRBJ2-7; D is uncertain. V was cut by 5 bases and J by 5 bases, with 10 bases left in between. Germline V gives CDR1 SNHLY, CDR2 FYNNEI. This CDR3 contains 12 residues. The DNA of the CDR3 is TGTGCCAGCAGTTATACAGAGGACGAGCAGTACTTC. Amino acids: CASSYTEDEQYF.

This chain links TRBV5-1 with TRBJ2-1, with 8 bases that match TRBD2. After removal of 4 bases from V and 7 bases from J, the junction contained 10 bases not matched to a gene. Germline V gives CDR1 SGHRS, CDR2 YFSETQ. The CDR3 sequence is 15 residues long. CDR3 in DNA: TGCGCCAGCAGCCCCGGGACTAGTCTCCCGAATGAGCAGTTCTTC. It yields the protein CASSPGTSLPNEQFF.

The chain links TRBV6-5 to TRBJ2-1; 9 bases are shared with TRBD1. The V and J ends lost 6 bases and 3 bases, in that order; junction bases with no gene match: 3. Germline V lookup: CDR1 MNHEY, CDR2 SVGAGI. This CDR3 has 14 amino acids. CDR3 protein: CASRGTGNYNEQFF. CDR3 sequence (DNA): TGTGCCAGCAGAGGGACAGGGAACTACAATGAGCAGTTCTTC.

This chain links TRBV6-1 with TRBJ1-6, with D hard to call. Trimming removed 2 bases at V and 6 bases at J, with 11 bases between. This CDR3 contains 15 residues. Per the germline V gene, CDR1 is MNHNS and CDR2 is SASEGT. Here the CDR3 DNA reads TGTGCCAGCAGTGAACGGAGCGGTACTAATTCACCCCTCCACTTT. Residues: CASSERSGTNSPLHF.

In this sample, this clone turned up once. V is TRBV4-2 and J is TRBJ2-2; 9 bases fit TRBD2. V lost 3 bases to trimming and J lost 6 bases; unmatched junction nucleotides: 11. The length of the CDR3 is 17 residues. Germline V gene data show CDR1 as LGHNA and CDR2 as YNFKEQ. The CDR3 spells CASSQALRGGRAGELFF. The DNA of the CDR3 is TGTGCCAGCAGCCAGGCCCTCAGGGGCGGGAGGGCCGGGGAGCTGTTTTTT.

This clone showed up just a few times. CDR3 region: CASSLYEQYF. The CDR3 DNA follows: TGTGCCAGCAGTCTATACGAGCAGTACTTC. The V call is TRBV2, the J call TRBJ2-7; D ambiguous. The germline V gene encodes CDR1 SNHLY and CDR2 FYNNEI. V was clipped by 5 bases and J by 4 bases, with 3 bases between them. CDR3 length equals 10 residues. Using reference TRBV2 and TRBJ2-7 for the parts outside the CDR3, the full variable domain is EPEVTQTPSHQVTQMGQEVILRCVPISNHLYFYWYRQILGQKVEFLVSFYNNEISEKSEIFDDQFSVERPDGSNFTLKIRSTKLEDSAMYFCASSLYEQYFGPGTRLTVT.

This clone appeared a single time. One end of the junction is discordant with germline, which a read error may explain. Within the sample, other DNA sequences also encode this same CDR3. This rearrangement joins TRBV28 to TRBJ2-7, with D maybe TRBD1 (6 bases). This CDR3 is built from 12 residues. Germline CDR1 is MDHEN and CDR2 is SYDVKM. The CDR3 is CATQGSSYEQYF. DNA of the CDR3: TGTGCCACCCAGGGGAGCTCCTACGAGCAATACTTC.

V usage is TRBV6-1 and J usage is TRBJ2-7, with D hard to call. The CDR3 covers 15 residues. V was cut by 7 bases and J by 1 base, with 17 bases left in between. Germline-derived CDR1 and CDR2 are MNHNS and SASEGT. The CDR3 protein is CASNPPGRKSYEQYF. The CDR3, as DNA: TGTGCCAGCAATCCCCCTGGGCGGAAATCCTACGAGCAGTACTTC.

This chain's CDR3 is CASSPDRGTEAFF. The CDR3 coding sequence is TGCGCCAGCAGCCCAGACAGGGGCACTGAAGCTTTCTTT. The rearrangement links TRBV5-1 to TRBJ1-1; 8 nucleotides line up with TRBD1. J lost 4 bases, V lost 4 bases, and 3 bases had no gene match. The CDR3 length is 13 residues. Germline V gene data show CDR1 as SGHRS and CDR2 as YFSETQ.

The gene calls are TRBV7-7 and TRBJ1-6; D is undetermined. The V end was cut by 2 bases, the J end by 7 bases, with 6 bases between. The CDR3 extends over 13 amino acids. Germline V lookup: CDR1 SSHAT, CDR2 FNYEAQ (reference sequence). CDR3 region: CASSLQKNSPLHF. In DNA form, the CDR3 reads TGTGCCAGCAGCTTACAGAAAAATTCACCCCTCCACTTT.

The chain recombines TRBV6-6 with TRBJ1-5; perhaps TRBD1 as D (6 bases). Looked up from germline, CDR1 is MNHNY and CDR2 is SVGAGI (reference sequence). The CDR3 has 14 amino acids. Deletions cut 5 bases from V and 3 bases from J, with 11 bases between. CDR3 bases: TGTGCCAGCAGTCAAAGACAGGACAATCAGCCCCAGCATTTT. It translates to CASSQRQDNQPQHF.

The J gene is TRBJ2-2, the V gene TRBV19; 13 nucleotides match TRBD2. Germline V gene lookup returns CDR1 LNHDA and CDR2 SQIVND (reference sequence). The CDR3 contains 17 residues. V lost 7 bases and J lost 2; bases outside the gene matches: 7. CDR3 DNA: TGTGCCAGTAAGGGACTAGCGGGGATTCCCAACACCGGGGAGCTGTTTTTT. Amino acids: CASKGLAGIPNTGELFF.

The rearrangement joins TRBV11-2 to TRBJ2-7; possibly TRBD1 for D (5 bases). The CDR3 covers 14 residues. V was pared by 5 bases and J by 1 base, with 12 bases between. Per germline, CDR1 SGHAT and CDR2 FQNNGV. The CDR3 reads CASSQQQASYEQYF. For the CDR3, the DNA is TGTGCCAGCAGCCAACAACAGGCTTCCTACGAGCAGTACTTC.

This chain links TRBV29-1 with TRBJ1-1, with D unresolved. This CDR3 region has 13 residues. The germline V and J ends were trimmed by 4 bases and 1 base, with 10 bases remaining between them. Germline assignment: CDR1 SQVTM and CDR2 ANQGSEA. The CDR3, as DNA: TGCAGCGTTGTCCGGGCTACGAACACTGAAGCTTTCTTT. Translation gives CSVVRATNTEAFF.

V usage is TRBV19 and J usage is TRBJ1-6, with a tentative D call TRBD1 (5 bases). This CDR3 has 15 amino acids. The germline V gene encodes CDR1 LNHDA and CDR2 SQIVND (reference sequence). V lost 1 base and J 6 bases, leaving 10 bases between the germline ends. CDR3 in amino acids: CASSIVWQGNSPLHF. The CDR3, as DNA: TGTGCCAGTAGTATAGTCTGGCAGGGTAATTCACCCCTCCACTTT.

The V and J genes are TRBV9 and TRBJ2-3; 7 bases fit TRBD1. The CDR3 totals 14 residues. V dropped 3 bases and J dropped 3; count of bases not matched to a gene: 4. CDR1 SGDLS and CDR2 YYNGEE come from the germline V gene. The CDR3, as DNA: TGTGCCAGCAGCGCCAGGGGGAAAACAGATACGCAGTATTTT. Its translation is CASSARGKTDTQYF. The whole variable domain, filled in from reference TRBV9 and TRBJ2-3, reads DSGVTQTPKHLITATGQRVTLRCSPRSGDLSVYWYQQSLDQGLQFLIQYYNGEERAKGNILERFSAQQFPDLHSELNLSSLELGDSALYFCASSARGKTDTQYFGPGTRLTVL.

The rearrangement links TRBV19 to TRBJ1-1; weak D call: TRBD1 (6 bases). Deletions cut 5 bases from V and 1 base from J, with 14 bases between. CDR3 length: 15 residues. Germline V gene lookup returns CDR1 LNHDA and CDR2 SQIVND (reference sequence). CDR3 coding DNA: TGTGCCAGTAGTCCCTCAGGGGCGGGGAACACTGAAGCTTTCTTT. It encodes CASSPSGAGNTEAFF.

J is TRBJ2-5 and V is TRBV6-5, with unresolved D. The germline gives CDR1 MNHEY, CDR2 SVGAGI. The CDR3 has 11 residues. Trimming pared 6 bases from V and 8 bases from J, leaving 10 bases between. CDR3 residues: CASSRRVTQYF. CDR3 coding DNA: TGTGCCAGCAGCCGGAGAGTTACCCAGTACTTC.

The rearrangement joins TRBV4-2 to TRBJ2-5, with 13 nucleotides matching TRBD2. V was clipped by 2 bases and J by 3 bases; unmatched bases: 3. The CDR3 contains 16 residues. Germline loops: CDR1 LGHNA, CDR2 YNFKEQ. The CDR3 coding sequence is TGTGCCAGCAGCCAATTAGGACTAGCGGGGGAAGAGACCCAGTACTTC. Its protein product is CASSQLGLAGEETQYF.

The chain recombines TRBV9 with TRBJ2-1; maybe TRBD2 (6 bases). The CDR3 loop spans 15 amino acids. Germline CDR1 and CDR2: SGDLS and YYNGEE. The V end was cut by 0 bases, the J end by 6 bases, with 13 bases between. CDR3 region: CASSVAVGGFNEQFF. The CDR3 nucleotides are TGTGCCAGCAGCGTAGCCGTCGGAGGGTTCAATGAGCAGTTCTTC.

This chain uses TRBV19 with TRBJ2-1, with D unclear. V was trimmed by 4 bases and J by 10 bases, leaving 11 bases between them. Germline V gene sequence: CDR1 LNHDA, CDR2 SQIVND (reference sequence). The CDR3 is 12 residues long. The CDR3 DNA sequence: TGTGCCAGTAGTAAGTCCCAAAGGGAGCAGTTCTTC. It specifies CASSKSQREQFF.

The chain is built from TRBV5-1 and TRBJ2-7; D remains unclear. Germline-derived CDR1 and CDR2 are SGHRS and YFSETQ. The CDR3 length is 14 residues. Trimming took 1 base from V and 0 from J, leaving 8 bases between them. CDR3 nucleotide sequence: TGCGCCAGCAGCTTGCAGGAGAGCTCCTACGAGCAGTACTTC. The encoded protein is CASSLQESSYEQYF.

A note on this clone: The sample has other DNA sequences that encode this CDR3 too. The V gene is TRBV18, the J gene TRBJ1-5; no firm D call. Germline V lookup: CDR1 KGHSH, CDR2 LQKENI. V lost 2 bases, J lost 4 bases, and 6 bases lay in between. CDR3 size: 13 residues. This CDR3 is CASSPGENQPQHF. As DNA, the CDR3 is TGTGCCAGCTCACCAGGGGAAAATCAGCCCCAGCATTTT.

The V call is TRBV7-8, the J call TRBJ2-2; 9 nucleotides match TRBD2. CDR3 length equals 17 residues. Trimming took 1 base from V and 7 from J; bases not matched to a gene: 10. Germline V CDR1 and CDR2: SGHVS, FQNEAQ. CDR3 nucleotide sequence: TGTGCCAGCAGCTTAGAAGCGGGAGGACAACGGGGCGGGGAGCTGTTTTTT. Translation gives CASSLEAGGQRGGELFF. The full variable domain, its missing parts supplied by reference TRBV7-8 and TRBJ2-2, is GAGVSQSPRYKVAKRGQDVALRCDPISGHVSLFWYQQALGQGPEFLTYFQNEAQLDKSGLPSDRFFAERPEGSVSTLKIQRTQQEDSAVYLCASSLEAGGQRGGELFFGEGSRLTVL.

J is TRBJ2-7 and V is TRBV7-9; D is possibly TRBD1 or TRBD2 (5 bases each). The CDR3 loop spans 12 amino acids. Germline CDR1 is SEHNR and CDR2 is FQNEAQ (reference sequence). V gave up 8 bases and J gave up 3 bases, with 11 bases separating them. The CDR3 DNA is TGTGCCAGCTCCAGGGACGGCTACGAGCAGTACTTC. Protein: CASSRDGYEQYF.

This clone was observed a few times. The chain joins TRBV2 to TRBJ2-7; D is unresolved. Trimming removed 6 bases at V and 1 base at J, with 10 bases between. The germline V gene encodes CDR1 SNHLY and CDR2 FYNNEI. The CDR3 has 13 residues. DNA of the CDR3: TGTGCCAGCAGGTCAGACGGATCCTACGAGCAGTACTTC. Translating gives CASRSDGSYEQYF.